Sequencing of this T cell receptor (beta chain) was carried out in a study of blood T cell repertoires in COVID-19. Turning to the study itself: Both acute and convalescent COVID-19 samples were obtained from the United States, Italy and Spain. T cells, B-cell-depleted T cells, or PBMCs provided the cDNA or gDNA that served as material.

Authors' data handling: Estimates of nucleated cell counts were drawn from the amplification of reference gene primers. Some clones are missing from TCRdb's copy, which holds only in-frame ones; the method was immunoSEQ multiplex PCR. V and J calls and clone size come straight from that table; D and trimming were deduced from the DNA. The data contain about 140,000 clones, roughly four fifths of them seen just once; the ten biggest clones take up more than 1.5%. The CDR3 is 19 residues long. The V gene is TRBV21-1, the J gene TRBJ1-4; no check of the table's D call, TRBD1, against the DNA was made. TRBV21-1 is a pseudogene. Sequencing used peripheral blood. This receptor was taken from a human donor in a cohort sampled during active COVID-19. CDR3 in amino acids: CASSNPKGTGCKGNEKLFF. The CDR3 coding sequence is TGTGCCAGCAGCAACCCTAAGGGGACAGGCTGCAAGGGAAATGAAAAACTGTTTTTT.